A single sample gave rise to the 7 T cell receptor beta chains below, sequenced in a study of blood T cell repertoires in COVID-19. TCRdb's copy holds only in-frame clones and misses some; the assay was immunoSEQ multiplex PCR. The sample carries 100,000 to 150,000 clones, 60% to 85% recorded once. Source material: peripheral blood. These receptors came from a man aged 70 or older with acute or convalescent COVID-19.

This clone has more than one count but fewer than ten. This chain uses TRBV21-1 with TRBJ2-7; TRBD1 reflects the table's D call only, with no check against the DNA. TRBV21-1 is described as a pseudogene. There are 17 residues in the CDR3. The CDR3 DNA reads TGTGCCAGCAGCAAAGCGGATGACAGAAGAAAGCCCTACGAGCAGTACTTC. Protein sequence: CASSKADDRRKPYEQYF.

This clone appeared a few times. This chain links TRBV5-1 with TRBJ2-2; 7 nucleotides agree with TRBD2. The V segment lost 3 bases and the J segment 4 bases; nucleotides outside the gene matches: 6. Germline V gives CDR1 SGHRS, CDR2 YFSETQ. The length of the CDR3 is 15 residues. The CDR3 DNA reads as TGCGCCAGCAGCTACTCCGGGGGGAGCACCGGGGAGCTGTTTTTT. Translating gives CASSYSGGSTGELFF. Drawing the rest from reference TRBV5-1 and TRBJ2-2, the complete variable domain is KAGVTQTPRYLIKTRGQQVTLSCSPISGHRSVSWYQQTPGQGLQFLFEYFSETQRNKGNFPGRFSGRQFSNSRSEMNVSTLELGDSALYLCASSYSGGSTGELFFGEGSRLTVL.

The gene calls are TRBV7-7 and TRBJ2-2; 11 nucleotides match TRBD2. V lost 1 base and J lost 3; bases outside the gene matches: 4. CDR3 length: 17 residues. Germline V CDR1 and CDR2: SSHAT, FNYEAQ (reference sequence). CDR3 region: CASSLVGGLADTGELFF. Written as DNA, the CDR3 is TGTGCCAGCAGCTTAGTAGGGGGACTAGCGGACACCGGGGAGCTGTTTTTT.

The CDR3 DNA reads as TGTGCCACCAGTGACTCACAGGGTTTGAACACTGAAGCTTTCTTT. Translating gives CATSDSQGLNTEAFF. The chain uses TRBV24-1 and TRBJ1-1, with a tentative D call TRBD1 (6 bases). Trimming removed 4 bases at V and 0 bases at J, with 11 bases between. The V gene's germline CDR1 is KGHDR and CDR2 SFDVKD. This CDR3 contains 15 residues.

This clone was counted a single time. The chain carries TRBV19 and TRBJ2-2, with TRBD1 matching 7 bases. Unmatched junction bases numbered 5, after V lost 4 bases and J lost 0 bases. The CDR3 is made up of 16 amino acids. Germline V gene lookup returns CDR1 LNHDA and CDR2 SQIVND (reference sequence). The CDR3 loop is CASSTRDSPNTGELFF. DNA for the CDR3: TGTGCCAGTAGTACCCGGGACAGTCCGAACACCGGGGAGCTGTTTTTT.

This clone was seen only once. The CDR3 DNA follows: TGTGCCAGCAGCGTACAGGGGGCAGATTCCTACGAGCAGTACTTC. It yields the protein CASSVQGADSYEQYF. The chain is built from TRBV7-2 and TRBJ2-7, with 9 bases aligning to TRBD1. The CDR3 consists of 15 residues. The trim removed 5 bases at V and 1 base at J, leaving 6 bases unmatched. Germline loops: CDR1 SGHTA, CDR2 FQGNSA.

This clone was picked up one time. This chain links TRBV19 with TRBJ2-2; possibly TRBD2 for D (6 bases). Looked up from germline, CDR1 is LNHDA and CDR2 is SQIVND (reference sequence). V was shortened by 4 bases and J by 4 bases, with 13 bases between the two germline ends. The CDR3 spans 15 residues. The CDR3 sequence is CASSSRDSPTGELFF. As DNA, the CDR3 is TGTGCCAGTAGTAGCCGGGACTCACCCACCGGGGAGCTGTTTTTT.